This T cell receptor (beta chain) appears in the sequencing data of a study of blood T cells in healthy people across ages. Germline V gene data show CDR1 as MGHRA and CDR2 as YSYEKL. The CDR3 contains 16 residues. V trimming: 4 bases; J trimming: 1 base; junction bases outside the gene matches: 5. Primers used in a second PCR of roughly 6 to 11 cycles were a sample-barcoded 5' primer and a J-beta primer mix. TCRdb fed the 5' RACE reads into MiXCR, producing one record per CDR3 protein. The table lists some 760,000 distinct CDR3 sequences, 20% to 30% of them singletons. These data were likewise used in another study, on T cells of mothers and their children. In that study: Normalized overlap was always slightly, never significantly, higher in related than unrelated mother-child pairs.

The V and J genes are TRBV4-1 and TRBJ2-5; 11 nucleotides align to TRBD2. This receptor was identified in a boy aged 10-17 years in good health. The sequenced sample consisted of blood. The CDR3 loop reads CASSLFSGRAQETQYF. DNA for the CDR3: TGCGCCAGCAGCCTATTTAGCGGGAGGGCCCAAGAGACCCAGTACTTC.